These 24 T cell receptor beta chains were all obtained from the same sample, sequenced in a study of blood T cells in healthy people across ages. Sample-barcoded 5' priming and a J-beta primer mix drove a second PCR of 7 to 11 cycles. TCRdb reprocessed the 5' RACE reads via MiXCR and lists one record per CDR3 protein. The sample includes about 1.8 million distinct CDR3 sequences, less than 50% of them seen just once. Sequencing was carried out using blood. These receptors were obtained from a woman in her forties in good health.

The J gene is TRBJ2-5, the V gene TRBV12-3 or TRBV12-4; D unresolved. Trimming removed 5 bases from V and 3 bases from J, with 10 bases in between. The CDR3 runs to 13 residues. This CDR3 reads CASSVKVEETQYF. DNA for the CDR3: TGTGCCAGCAGTGTGAAGGTGGAAGAGACCCAGTACTTC.

J is TRBJ2-7 and V is TRBV6-6; tentatively, D is TRBD2 (6 bases). V shed 5 bases and J shed 0 bases, with 14 bases lying between them. Germline V gives CDR1 MNHNY, CDR2 SVGAGI (reference sequence). The CDR3 extends over 15 amino acids. CDR3 nucleotides: TGTGCCAGCAGTGACGGGACTTATTTCTCCTACGAGCAGTACTTC. Translating it yields CASSDGTYFSYEQYF.

This clonotype was found a few times. The rearrangement joins TRBV6-2 or TRBV6-3 to TRBJ2-5; the match to TRBD1 covers 8 bases. Germline V gene sequence: CDR1 MNHEY, CDR2 SVGEGT. V gave up 2 bases and J gave up 5 bases; unmatched junction bases: 7. There are 15 residues in the CDR3. The CDR3, as DNA: TGTGCCAGCAGTTACAAGGCAGGGGGCGGCGAGACCCAGTACTTC. Translated, it gives CASSYKAGGGETQYF.

The gene calls are TRBV6-2 or TRBV6-3 and TRBJ1-5, with no clear D. The CDR3 spans 17 residues. V lost 0 bases and J lost 10, with 22 bases in between. CDR1 is MNHEY and CDR2 is SVGEGT in the germline V gene. CDR3 protein: CASSYSLARANIQPQHF. CDR3 DNA: TGTGCCAGCAGTTACTCTCTTGCCCGGGCCAACATCCAACCCCAGCATTTT.

The CDR3 sequence is CASRGTAHTDTQYF. The DNA for the CDR3 is TGTGCCAGCAGGGGGACAGCCCACACAGATACGCAGTATTTT. V usage is TRBV6-5 and J usage is TRBJ2-3; 7 bases map to TRBD1. The CDR3 length is 14 residues. J lost 2 bases, V lost 6 bases, and 5 bases had no gene match. CDR1 is MNHEY and CDR2 is SVGAGI in the germline V gene.

The count of this clonotype is one. Likely a read error: the CDR3 ends without its conserved phenylalanine or tryptophan. The rearrangement joins TRBV20-1 to TRBJ2-1, with 11 bases aligning to TRBD1. The CDR3 has 15 residues. V lost 3 bases, J lost 8 bases, and 9 bases stayed unmatched. Germline V CDR1 and CDR2: DFQATT, SNEGSKA (reference sequence). The CDR3 nucleotides read TGCAGTGCTAGTGCCCGGGACAGGGGGAATGATGAGCAGTTCCTC. This sequence encodes CSASARDRGNDEQFL.

This clonotype came up once. This sequence joins TRBV2 and TRBJ2-5; TRBD2 is a possible D gene (7 bases). Deletions cut 8 bases from V and 2 bases from J, with 15 bases between. Germline CDR1 is SNHLY and CDR2 is FYNNEI. The CDR3 contains 14 residues. CDR3 loop: CASQGGGLQETQYF. CDR3 coding DNA: TGTGCCAGCCAAGGCGGGGGCCTACAAGAGACCCAGTACTTC. The full variable domain, its missing parts supplied by reference TRBV2 and TRBJ2-5, is EPEVTQTPSHQVTQMGQEVILRCVPISNHLYFYWYRQILGQKVEFLVSFYNNEISEKSEIFDDQFSVERPDGSNFTLKIRSTKLEDSAMYFCASQGGGLQETQYFGPGTRLLVL.

This rearrangement joins TRBV12-3 or TRBV12-4 to TRBJ2-7; 10 bases agree with TRBD1. The junction had 7 bases not matched to a gene; V was cut back by 3 bases and J by 2 bases. The CDR3 length is 16 residues. In DNA form, the CDR3 reads TGTGCCAGCAGTTTCTCAGGACAGGGGGTTACCTACGAGCAGTACTTC. Its protein product is CASSFSGQGVTYEQYF.

V is TRBV4-3 and J is TRBJ2-7; D remains ambiguous. V gave up 0 bases and J gave up 6 bases, with 12 bases separating them. The CDR3 runs to 14 residues. Germline V CDR1 and CDR2: LGHNA, YSLEER. DNA of the CDR3: TGCGCCAGCAGCCAAGAAGAGGTTGCGTCCGAGCAGTACTTC. This translates into CASSQEEVASEQYF.

As regards this clonotype: At one boundary the junction diverges from the germline segment, which might be a read error. The rearrangement links TRBV5-5 to TRBJ1-1, with a weak D call TRBD1 (5 bases). The CDR3 covers 13 residues. CDR1 is SGHKS and CDR2 is YYEKEE in the germline V gene (reference sequence). CDR3 sequence: CDSRQTGGTEAFF. DNA for the CDR3: TGTGACAGCAGACAGACCGGGGGAACTGAAGCTTTCTTT.

The genes are TRBV6-1 and TRBJ2-5; no clear D. V lost 5 bases and J lost 1, with 20 bases in between. The CDR3 covers 17 residues. Germline V gene data show CDR1 as MNHNS and CDR2 as SASEGT. CDR3 region: CASSQPRIPPRQETQYF. CDR3 DNA: TGTGCCAGCAGTCAACCCCGGATCCCACCTCGCCAAGAGACCCAGTACTTC.

V is TRBV28 and J is TRBJ2-6; D is ambiguous. The CDR3 covers 15 residues. Germline V lookup: CDR1 MDHEN, CDR2 SYDVKM. V was trimmed by 4 bases and J by 0 bases, leaving 7 bases between them. CDR3 amino acids: CASSSRVSGANVLTF. The CDR3, as DNA: TGTGCCAGCAGTTCACGGGTCTCTGGGGCCAACGTCCTGACTTTC.

This clonotype has just a few counts. The chain joins TRBV7-9 to TRBJ1-2, with D uncertain. This CDR3 comprises 16 residues. Trimming cost V 5 bases and J 6 bases, with 22 bases left between them. Per the germline V gene, CDR1 is SEHNR and CDR2 is FQNEAQ (reference sequence). The CDR3 sequence: CASSPSGRTLSDGYTF. CDR3 in DNA: TGTGCCAGCAGCCCCAGTGGCCGAACTTTGAGCGATGGCTACACCTTC.

The V and J genes are TRBV10-2 and TRBJ1-5, with D unresolved. Germline-derived CDR1 and CDR2 are WSHSY and SAAADI. Trimming shortened V by 3 bases and J by 3 bases, and 12 bases separated the two germline ends. There are 15 residues in the CDR3. The chain's CDR3 is CASSDEFFNNQPQHF. The CDR3 DNA sequence: TGCGCCAGCAGTGATGAGTTCTTCAACAATCAGCCCCAGCATTTT.

In its sample, this clonotype was seen a few times. The V and J genes are TRBV20-1 and TRBJ1-2; 8 nucleotides line up with TRBD1. Losses at the gene ends were 6 bases for V and 7 bases for J; bases not matched to a gene: 7. Germline V gene lookup returns CDR1 DFQATT and CDR2 SNEGSKA (reference sequence). This CDR3 contains 12 residues. The CDR3 bases are TGCAGTGCGCCGGGACAGGATGGTGGCTACACCTTC. This codes for CSAPGQDGGYTF.

The chain recombines TRBV29-1 with TRBJ2-5, with D perhaps matching TRBD1 (6 bases). The CDR3 totals 14 residues. Germline CDR1 and CDR2: SQVTM and ANQGSEA. V was pared by 7 bases and J by 5 bases, with 20 bases between. For the CDR3, the DNA is TGCAGCGCCAAGAGGGACACCCAGACGGAGACCCAGTACTTC. Encoded protein: CSAKRDTQTETQYF.

This clonotype was seen a few times. This chain joins TRBV5-1 and TRBJ1-4, with TRBD1 as a possible D gene (6 bases). The CDR3 runs 15 residues. Per germline, CDR1 SGHRS and CDR2 YFSETQ. Trimming removed 4 bases from V and 0 bases from J, with 10 bases in between. CDR3 in DNA: TGCGCCAGCAGCGAAGGACAGACAACTAATGAAAAACTGTTTTTT. Its protein product is CASSEGQTTNEKLFF.

This clonotype was recorded at least ten times. The chain has TRBV12-3 or TRBV12-4 and TRBJ2-3; D is unresolved. Trimming took 3 bases from V and 4 from J, leaving 8 bases between them. The CDR3 is made up of 13 amino acids. The DNA for the CDR3 is TGTGCCAGCAGTTTTGGGGTGGCAGATACGCAGTATTTT. Translated, it gives CASSFGVADTQYF.

This chain uses TRBV7-3 with TRBJ1-2, with D uncertain. The CDR3 covers 13 residues. Trimming took off 0 bases at V and 3 bases at J, with 5 bases between the two ends. Germline CDR1 reads SGHTA; CDR2 reads FQGTGA. DNA of the CDR3: TGTGCCAGCAGCTTAACCAAGGACTATGGCTACACCTTC. It codes for CASSLTKDYGYTF.

This clonotype was counted a few times. This chain connects TRBV29-1 to TRBJ2-1; D may be TRBD1 or TRBD2 (5 bases each). The V end lost 3 bases, the J end lost 6 bases, and 12 bases lay between the germline ends. Germline lookup yields CDR1 SQVTM and CDR2 ANQGSEA. The CDR3 is 13 residues long. This CDR3 reads CSVDPGQLNEQFF. CDR3 in DNA: TGCAGCGTTGACCCGGGGCAACTCAATGAGCAGTTCTTC.

The chain couples TRBV7-2 to TRBJ2-5; D might be TRBD1 or TRBD2, each matching 5 bases. The tail of the sequence fits TRBJ2-1 better, so the J call may be wrong. The length of the CDR3 is 13 residues. The germline V gene has CDR1 SGHTA and CDR2 FQGNSA. This CDR3 is CATKWGKQETQFF. The DNA for the CDR3 is TGTGCCACAAAATGGGGGAAACAAGAGACCCAGTTCTTC.

V and J are TRBV6-1 and TRBJ2-5, with 7 bases matching TRBD2. The junction had 9 bases not matched to a gene; V was cut back by 3 bases and J by 2 bases. This CDR3 has 16 amino acids. The germline CDR1 and CDR2 sequences are MNHNS and SASEGT. CDR3 loop: CASSDVGGGPQETQYF. CDR3 bases: TGTGCCAGCAGTGATGTTGGCGGGGGACCTCAAGAGACCCAGTACTTC.

The V call is TRBV12-3 or TRBV12-4, the J call TRBJ2-7, with D unresolved. The CDR3 runs 14 residues. Between the trimmed V and J ends, which lost 3 bases and 5 bases, there was a span of 14 bases. The CDR3 coding sequence is TGTGCCAGCAGTTTTATATCGCAAAGGGACGAGCAGTACTTC. It encodes CASSFISQRDEQYF.

On this clonotype: The junction shows a germline mismatch at one end, possibly a read error. CDR3 residues: CAGSATGTGYNEQFF. CDR3 sequence (DNA): TGTGCCGGCAGCGCAACCGGGACTGGTTACAATGAGCAGTTCTTC. The chain uses TRBV9 and TRBJ2-1; D might be TRBD2 (6 bases). CDR1 and CDR2 (germline): SGDLS, YYNGEE. The length of the CDR3 is 15 residues.